The 28 T cell receptor beta chains reported below all come from one sample, sequenced in a study of cytomegalovirus exposure and HLA in healthy donors. Primers: 60 Vbeta forward and 13 Jbeta reverse. Using immunoSEQ multiplex PCR, the repertoire was profiled, and TCRdb retains in-frame clones only, with some absent. The table lists 90,000 to 100,000 clones, roughly 9.4% of them singletons. Sequencing was performed on PBMCs. The receptors were gathered from a man between 50 and 59 years old in good health and CMV-seropositive.

The chain uses TRBV7-2 and TRBJ2-1; 15 bases map to TRBD2. The CDR3 is 16 residues long. J gave up 8 bases and V 4 bases, and 6 bases lay outside the gene matches. Looked up from germline, CDR1 is SGHTA and CDR2 is FQGNSA. CDR3 sequence (DNA): TGTGCCAGCAGCTCCGGGACTAGCGGGAGGTGGGATGAGCAGTTCTTC. Encoded protein: CASSSGTSGRWDEQFF.

The chain employs TRBV5-4 and TRBJ2-7; 8 positions match TRBD1. CDR1 SGHNT and CDR2 YYREEE come from the germline V gene (reference sequence). CDR3 length equals 14 residues. After removal of 5 bases from V and 4 bases from J, the junction contained 8 bases not matched to a gene. CDR3 region: CASSYRGSGYEQYF. The DNA for the CDR3 is TGTGCCAGCAGTTACAGGGGGTCCGGATACGAGCAGTACTTC.

This clone was counted only a few times. The chain uses TRBV12-5 and TRBJ1-1; 8 bases are a match to TRBD1. Trimming cost V 6 bases and J 0 bases; bases outside gene matches: 3. The CDR3 runs to 14 residues. Germline V gene sequence: CDR1 LGHNT, CDR2 FRNRAP. The CDR3 DNA reads TGTGCTAGTGGGAGGACAGGGATGAACACTGAAGCTTTCTTT. This codes for CASGRTGMNTEAFF.

This clone was seen a few times. This chain links TRBV5-1 with TRBJ2-5; D perhaps matches TRBD2 (6 bases). This CDR3 is 10 amino acids long. V was pared by 8 bases and J by 5 bases, with 7 bases between. Germline-derived CDR1 and CDR2 are SGHRS and YFSETQ. The CDR3 coding sequence is TGCGCCAGTGGGGGGGAGACCCAGTACTTC. Its translation is CASGGETQYF.

The chain combines TRBV27 with TRBJ2-7; 10 bases match TRBD2. Losses at the gene ends were 2 bases for V and 3 bases for J; bases not matched to a gene: 4. CDR1 is MNHEY and CDR2 is SMNVEV in the germline V gene (reference sequence). There are 15 residues in the CDR3. This chain's CDR3 is CASSLAWTSGYEQYF. CDR3 coding DNA: TGTGCCAGCAGTTTAGCTTGGACTAGCGGCTACGAGCAGTACTTC.

Here the CDR3 DNA reads TGTGCCAGCAGCTTCCGGACTAGCGGGATTGATGAGCAGTTCTTC. Amino acids: CASSFRTSGIDEQFF. The chain uses TRBV11-1 and TRBJ2-1, with TRBD2 matching over 12 bases. The CDR3 spans 15 residues. CDR1 SGHAT and CDR2 FQDESV come from the germline V gene (reference sequence). V gave up 3 bases and J gave up 8 bases; unmatched junction bases: 5.

The J gene is TRBJ2-7, the V gene TRBV27; TRBD2 matches 9 bases. V lost 0 bases and J lost 1; bases outside the gene matches: 1. CDR1 and CDR2 from the germline V gene are MNHEY and SMNVEV (reference sequence). CDR3 length: 15 residues. The CDR3 sequence is CASSLSLAGSYEQYF. CDR3 DNA sequence: TGTGCCAGCAGTTTATCACTAGCGGGTTCCTACGAGCAGTACTTC.

This clone has only a few counts. V and J are TRBV30 and TRBJ2-7; 10 bases agree with TRBD1. CDR3 size: 14 residues. Germline V gene data show CDR1 as GTSNPN and CDR2 as SVGIG (reference sequence). The trim removed 0 bases at V and 3 bases at J, leaving 2 bases unmatched. This CDR3 is CAWSVGTGDYEQYF. In DNA, the CDR3 is TGTGCCTGGAGTGTAGGGACAGGGGACTACGAGCAGTACTTC.

The V gene is TRBV18, the J gene TRBJ1-1; D call uncertain. Germline assignment: CDR1 KGHSH and CDR2 LQKENI. V was cut by 2 bases and J by 5 bases, with 9 bases left in between. The CDR3 has 13 residues. DNA for the CDR3: TGTGCCAGCTCACCAGAGGGTTGGACTGAAGCTTTCTTT. Translating gives CASSPEGWTEAFF.

The table lists this clone with a few counts. The J gene is TRBJ2-3, the V gene TRBV2, with 9 bases lining up with TRBD2. The germline V gene has CDR1 SNHLY and CDR2 FYNNEI. V was clipped by 7 bases and J by 6 bases; unmatched bases: 11. The CDR3 extends over 15 amino acids. CDR3 DNA: TGTGCCAGCATGGTGTTAGCGGGAGTCGCCGATACGCAGTATTTT. Protein: CASMVLAGVADTQYF. Supplemented by reference TRBV2 and TRBJ2-3, the full variable domain reads EPEVTQTPSHQVTQMGQEVILRCVPISNHLYFYWYRQILGQKVEFLVSFYNNEISEKSEIFDDQFSVERPDGSNFTLKIRSTKLEDSAMYFCASMVLAGVADTQYFGPGTRLTVL.

In this sample, this clone turned up a few times. The chain uses TRBV6-1 and TRBJ1-2; possibly TRBD1 for D (5 bases). Trimming removed 6 bases at V and 2 bases at J, with 13 bases between. Germline CDR1 and CDR2: MNHNS and SASEGT. CDR3 length equals 14 residues. The CDR3 coding sequence is TGTGCCAGCAGGGGGGACTCACAGAACTATGGCTACACCTTC. The encoded protein is CASRGDSQNYGYTF.

The chain has TRBV7-2 and TRBJ1-2, with 9 bases lining up with TRBD1. This CDR3 spans 16 amino acids. The junction had 10 bases not matched to a gene; V was cut back by 2 bases and J by 6 bases. In germline, CDR1 is SGHTA, CDR2 FQGNSA. The CDR3 nucleotides read TGTGCCAGCAGCTTAAACAGGGGGCGCATTTCGAATGGCTACACCTTC. Its translation: CASSLNRGRISNGYTF.

In its sample, this clone was seen a few times. The chain combines TRBV28 with TRBJ2-7; 9 bases are a match to TRBD1. V trimming: 6 bases; J trimming: 5 bases; junction bases outside the gene matches: 8. Germline V CDR1 and CDR2: MDHEN, SYDVKM. The CDR3 spans 14 residues. Here the CDR3 reads CASSTRTGAHEQYF. CDR3 coding DNA: TGTGCCAGCAGCACGAGGACAGGGGCACACGAGCAGTACTTC.

The V call is TRBV5-1, the J call TRBJ2-7, with TRBD1 matching 7 bases. Looked up from germline, CDR1 is SGHRS and CDR2 is YFSETQ. Trimming at V came to 3 bases and at J to 6 bases, leaving 3 bases not matched to a gene. The CDR3 consists of 12 residues. CDR3 in DNA: TGCGCCAGCAGCTCCACAGGGGTCGAGCAGTACTTC. Amino acid sequence: CASSSTGVEQYF.

This clone occurred a few times. The chain employs TRBV5-6 and TRBJ2-7; weak D call: TRBD2 (6 bases). In germline, CDR1 is SGHDT, CDR2 YYEEEE. This CDR3 comprises 13 residues. V lost 4 bases to trimming and J lost 5 bases, with 13 bases between them. CDR3 bases: TGTGCCAGCAGCGCGACTAGGCCCGACGAGCAGTACTTC. It specifies CASSATRPDEQYF.

This clone was observed a single time. The V gene is TRBV11-3, the J gene TRBJ2-1; D perhaps matches TRBD1 (6 bases). CDR1 and CDR2 from the germline V gene are SGHNT and YENEEA. The V and J ends lost 5 bases and 4 bases respectively, with 15 bases between them. CDR3 length: 15 residues. CDR3 in amino acids: CASSPGNRAYNEQFF. The CDR3 DNA sequence: TGTGCCAGCAGCCCGGGGAACAGGGCGTACAATGAGCAGTTCTTC.

This clone was observed a few times. This chain joins TRBV19 and TRBJ2-3; possible D gene TRBD2, 5 bases. The CDR3 covers 16 residues. Trimming shortened V by 9 bases and J by 2 bases, and 21 bases separated the two germline ends. Per the germline V gene, CDR1 is LNHDA and CDR2 is SQIVND (reference sequence). The CDR3 DNA is TGTGCCAGCAGAAGCCTCAGTCGGACTGACACAGATACGCAGTATTTT. Encoded protein: CASRSLSRTDTDTQYF.

This clone was counted a few times. The chain is built from TRBV5-1 and TRBJ1-4, with no clear D. The V gene's germline CDR1 is SGHRS and CDR2 YFSETQ. The V gene lost 1 base and the J gene lost 3 bases, with 10 bases spanning the gap. This CDR3 contains 15 residues. CDR3 region: CASSLTLTPNEKLFF. DNA of the CDR3: TGCGCCAGCAGCTTGACCCTAACCCCTAATGAAAAACTGTTTTTT.

The chain uses TRBV4-3 and TRBJ1-2, with a tentative D call TRBD1 (5 bases). Trimming removed 0 bases from V and 7 bases from J, with 15 bases in between. Germline values: CDR1 LGHNA, CDR2 YSLEER. There are 15 residues in the CDR3. The CDR3 nucleotides read TGCGCCAGCAGCCAAGATCAGGGCAGGTTCTCTGGCTACACCTTC. Its protein is CASSQDQGRFSGYTF.

This clone was counted a few times. The chain combines TRBV7-9 with TRBJ2-1; 10 bases are a match to TRBD1. V lost 6 bases, J lost 9 bases, and 8 bases stayed unmatched. The CDR3 is made up of 14 amino acids. Germline V gives CDR1 SEHNR, CDR2 FQNEAQ (reference sequence). CDR3 in DNA: TGTGCCAGCAGGCCGACAGGGGGCGCATCTGAGCAGTTCTTC. It translates to CASRPTGGASEQFF.

J is TRBJ2-5 and V is TRBV25-1, with D tentatively TRBD1 (5 bases). V gave up 2 bases and J gave up 4 bases, with 11 bases separating them. This CDR3 is 14 amino acids long. The germline CDR1 and CDR2 sequences are MGHDK and SYGVNS. The CDR3 here is CASSEDDSRETQYF. The CDR3 bases are TGTGCCAGCAGTGAAGACGACAGTCGAGAGACCCAGTACTTC.

The count of this clone is one. The chain employs TRBV18 and TRBJ2-4; 10 positions match TRBD2. The V gene end was trimmed by 4 bases and the J gene end by 10 bases; junction bases not matched to a gene: 10. The CDR3 runs 15 residues. CDR1 and CDR2 (germline): KGHSH, LQKENI. Here the CDR3 DNA reads TGTGCCAGCTCACTGGGACTAGCGCTCCCCGGAATTCAGTACTTC. It encodes CASSLGLALPGIQYF.

The chain carries TRBV27 and TRBJ2-7; 8 nucleotides align to TRBD2. Germline values: CDR1 MNHEY, CDR2 SMNVEV (reference sequence). This CDR3 region has 15 residues. With 6 bases clipped from V and 5 bases from J, the junction kept 12 bases outside the gene matches. This CDR3 reads CASRTVSGSTHEQYF. DNA of the CDR3: TGTGCCAGCAGAACAGTGAGCGGGAGCACCCACGAGCAGTACTTC.

This clone came up a few times. The chain has TRBV5-1 and TRBJ2-2; 11 bases are a match to TRBD2. V was pared by 3 bases and J by 1 base, with 11 bases of the junction left unmatched. CDR1 SGHRS and CDR2 YFSETQ come from the germline V gene. The CDR3 contains 19 residues. The CDR3 DNA is TGCGCCAGCAGCTCGGGGACTAGCGGAGGGATCGAGAACACCGGGGAGCTGTTTTTT. Encoded protein: CASSSGTSGGIENTGELFF.

In regard to this clone: A much larger clone lies a single base off, so this may be a read error. The rearrangement links TRBV6-1 to TRBJ2-7; TRBD1 is a possible D gene (6 bases). Germline CDR1 reads MNHNS; CDR2 reads SASEGT. Trimming pared 5 bases from V and 2 bases from J, leaving 7 bases between. This CDR3 is built from 12 residues. CDR3 region: CASSRDTYEQYF. DNA for the CDR3: TGTGCCAGCAGTCGGGACACCTACGAGCAGTACTTC.

This clone came up a few times. V gene TRBV28 combines with J gene TRBJ2-7; 7 nucleotides line up with TRBD1. The CDR3 runs to 15 residues. Germline CDR1 MDHEN, CDR2 SYDVKM. Losses at the gene ends were 5 bases for V and 2 bases for J; bases not matched to a gene: 9. The CDR3, as DNA: TGTGCCAGCAGTCAACCGGGACAGCGGCCCTACGAGCAGTACTTC. Its protein product is CASSQPGQRPYEQYF.

On this clone itself: The junction differs from germline at one of its ends, possibly a read error. The same CDR3 is also encoded by other DNA sequences in this sample. The gene calls are TRBV29-1 and TRBJ1-2, with no clear D. Per germline, CDR1 SQVTM and CDR2 ANQGSEA. The CDR3 is 15 residues long. The CDR3 DNA reads TGCAGCATTGATGGACGAGTAATCGAGGGCTATGGCTACACCTTC. Its protein is CSIDGRVIEGYGYTF.

This clone was picked up a small number of times. The chain employs TRBV5-1 and TRBJ1-2; D is possibly TRBD1 (5 bases). Trimming left V 0 bases short and J 5 bases short, with 11 bases between. This CDR3 spans 14 amino acids. Germline CDR1 is SGHRS and CDR2 is YFSETQ. As DNA, the CDR3 is TGCGCCAGCAGCTTGGGCGGACAAGCTTATGGCTACACCTTC. Protein: CASSLGGQAYGYTF.